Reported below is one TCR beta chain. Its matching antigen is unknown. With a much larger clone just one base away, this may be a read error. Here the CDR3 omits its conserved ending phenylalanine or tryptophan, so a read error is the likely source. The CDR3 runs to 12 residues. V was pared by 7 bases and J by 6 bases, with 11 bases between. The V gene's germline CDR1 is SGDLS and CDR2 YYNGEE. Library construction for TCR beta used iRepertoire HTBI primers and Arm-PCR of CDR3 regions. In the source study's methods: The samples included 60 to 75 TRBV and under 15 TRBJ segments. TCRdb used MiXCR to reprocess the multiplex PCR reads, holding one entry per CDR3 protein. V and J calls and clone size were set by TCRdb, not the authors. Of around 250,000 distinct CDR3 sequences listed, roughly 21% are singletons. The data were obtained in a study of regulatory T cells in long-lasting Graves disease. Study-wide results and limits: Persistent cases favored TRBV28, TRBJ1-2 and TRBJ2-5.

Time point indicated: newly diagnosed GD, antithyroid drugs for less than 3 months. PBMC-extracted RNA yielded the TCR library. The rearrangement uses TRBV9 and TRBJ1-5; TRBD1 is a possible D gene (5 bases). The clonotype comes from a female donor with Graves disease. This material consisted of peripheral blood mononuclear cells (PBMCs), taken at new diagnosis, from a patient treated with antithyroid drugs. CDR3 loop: CASGQGAQPQHL. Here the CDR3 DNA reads TGTGCCAGCGGGCAGGGAGCTCAGCCCCAGCATCTT.